This T cell receptor (beta chain) was found in a study of OX40 agonist ivuxolimab in advanced cancers. Study-level information: Anti-PD-1, anti-PD-L1 or anti-CTLA-4 therapy given earlier was allowed, and 40% had some.

TCRdb's copy holds only in-frame clones and misses some; the assay was immunoSEQ multiplex PCR. Of around 76,000 clones in the sample, 86% were seen once. As concerns this clone: What it binds is not known. Since a far larger clone is one base different, this is likely a read error.

The CDR3 length is 16 residues. In germline, CDR1 is MNHEY, CDR2 SVGAGI. Points from the study as a whole: With doses of 0.1 to 3.0 mg/kg, CD4+ and CD8+ blood T cells had undergone clonal expansion by week 6.

The sequencing used CD4+ or CD8+ T cells sorted from blood, collected in a trial of the OX40 agonist ivuxolimab. The sequence came from an adult with an advanced solid tumor such as melanoma, head and neck, liver or kidney cancer. The chain carries TRBV6-5 and TRBJ2-7, with no clear D. The CDR3 here is CASSYSGRTGGSPLHF. In nucleotides, the CDR3 is TGTGCCAGCAGTTACAGTGGCCGAACCGGTGGGTCACCCCTCCACTTC.